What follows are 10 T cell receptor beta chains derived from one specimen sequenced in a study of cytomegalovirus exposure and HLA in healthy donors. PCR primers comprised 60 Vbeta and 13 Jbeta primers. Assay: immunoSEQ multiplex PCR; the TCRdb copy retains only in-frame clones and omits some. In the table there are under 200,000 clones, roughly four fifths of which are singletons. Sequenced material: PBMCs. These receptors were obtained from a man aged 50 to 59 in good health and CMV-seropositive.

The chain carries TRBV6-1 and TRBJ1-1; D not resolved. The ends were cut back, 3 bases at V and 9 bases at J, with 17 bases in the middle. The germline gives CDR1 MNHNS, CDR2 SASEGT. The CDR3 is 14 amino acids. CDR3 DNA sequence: TGTGCCAGCAGTGAGCTATTTCCAGGACTGAAAGCTTTCTTT. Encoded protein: CASSELFPGLKAFF.

The CDR3 loop is CASSLGLAGHEQFF. For the CDR3, the DNA is TGCGCCAGCAGCCTGGGACTAGCGGGACATGAGCAGTTCTTC. The gene calls are TRBV5-1 and TRBJ2-1, with 13 nucleotides matching TRBD2. CDR3 length equals 14 residues. The germline gives CDR1 SGHRS, CDR2 YFSETQ. V shed 4 bases and J 8 bases; nucleotides not matched to a gene: 3.

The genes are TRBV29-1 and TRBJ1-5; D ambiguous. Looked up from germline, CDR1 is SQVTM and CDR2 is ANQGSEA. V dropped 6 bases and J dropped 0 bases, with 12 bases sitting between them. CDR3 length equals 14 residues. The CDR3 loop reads CSVAGDDSNQPQHF. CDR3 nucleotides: TGCAGCGTCGCCGGAGACGATAGCAATCAGCCCCAGCATTTT.

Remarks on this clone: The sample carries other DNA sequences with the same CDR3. The DNA for the CDR3 is TGTGCCAGCAGCTTAGAGGGCGGGGGCCAACGGGCGGGAAACACCATATATTTT. It translates to CASSLEGGGQRAGNTIYF. This chain links TRBV7-2 with TRBJ1-3, with D maybe TRBD1 (6 bases). This CDR3 has 18 amino acids. CDR1 and CDR2 from the germline V gene are SGHTA and FQGNSA. V lost 1 base to trimming and J lost 4 bases, with 20 bases between them.

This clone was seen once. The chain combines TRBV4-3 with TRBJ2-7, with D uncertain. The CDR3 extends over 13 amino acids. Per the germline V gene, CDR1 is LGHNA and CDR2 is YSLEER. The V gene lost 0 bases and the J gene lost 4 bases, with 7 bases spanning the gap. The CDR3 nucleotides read TGCGCCAGCAGCCAAGAGGAGAATTACGAGCAGTACTTC. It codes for CASSQEENYEQYF.

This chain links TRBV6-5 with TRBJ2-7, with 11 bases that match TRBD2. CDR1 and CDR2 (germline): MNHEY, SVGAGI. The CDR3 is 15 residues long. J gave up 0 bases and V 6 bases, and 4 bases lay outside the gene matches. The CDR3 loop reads CASSVSGRASYEQYF. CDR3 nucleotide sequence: TGTGCCAGCAGCGTTAGCGGGAGGGCCTCCTACGAGCAGTACTTC.

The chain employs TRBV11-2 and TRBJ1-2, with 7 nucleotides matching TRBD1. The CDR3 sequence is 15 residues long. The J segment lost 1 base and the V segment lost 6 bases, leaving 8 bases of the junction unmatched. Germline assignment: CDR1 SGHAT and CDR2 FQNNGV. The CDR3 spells CASRPAGQYNYGYTF. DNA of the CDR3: TGTGCCAGCAGACCCGCGGGACAGTATAACTATGGCTACACCTTC.

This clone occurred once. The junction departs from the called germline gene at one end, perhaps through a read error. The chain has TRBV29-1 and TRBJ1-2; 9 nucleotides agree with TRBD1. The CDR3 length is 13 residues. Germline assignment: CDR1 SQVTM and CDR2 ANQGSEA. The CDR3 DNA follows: TGCAGCGTTGAAGATCCGGACAGGGGAGGAGGGGACTTC. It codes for CSVEDPDRGGGDF. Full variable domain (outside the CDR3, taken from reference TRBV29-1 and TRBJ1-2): SAVISQKPSRDICQRGTSLTIQCQVDSQVTMMFWYRQQPGQSLTLIATANQGSEATYESGFVIDKFPISRPNLTFSTLTVSNMSPEDSSIYLCSVEDPDRGGGDFGSGTRLTVV.

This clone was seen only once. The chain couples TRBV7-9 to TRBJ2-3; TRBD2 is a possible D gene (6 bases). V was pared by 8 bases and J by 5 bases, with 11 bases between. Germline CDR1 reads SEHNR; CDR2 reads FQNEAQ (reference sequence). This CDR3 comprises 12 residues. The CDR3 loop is CASGLGGDTQYF. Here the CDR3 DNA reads TGTGCCAGCGGCCTGGGAGGAGATACGCAGTATTTT.

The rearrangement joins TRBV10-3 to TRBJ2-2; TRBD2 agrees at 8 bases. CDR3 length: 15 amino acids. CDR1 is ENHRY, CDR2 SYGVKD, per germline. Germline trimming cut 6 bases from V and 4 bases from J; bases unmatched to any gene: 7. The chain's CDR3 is CAIRTDRGGTGELFF. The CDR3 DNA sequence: TGTGCCATCAGGACCGACCGGGGGGGCACCGGGGAGCTGTTTTTT.